These 8 T cell receptor beta chains originate from one sample sequenced in a study of technical replicates of blood from several donors. Sequencing used immunoSEQ multiplex PCR; TCRdb keeps in-frame clones, though not all of them. The sample lists 95,000 to 100,000 clones; about 94% were seen once. The sample consisted of T cells isolated from PBMCs. The receptors come from a human donor in good health.

This clone showed up just once. V usage is TRBV4-1 and J usage is TRBJ2-5, with unresolved D. This CDR3 spans 13 amino acids. The germline V gene has CDR1 MGHRA and CDR2 YSYEKL. V was trimmed by 1 base and J by 5 bases, leaving 8 bases between them. As DNA, the CDR3 is TGCGCCAGCAGCCAAGTCCATCAGGAGACCCAGTACTTC. Protein product: CASSQVHQETQYF.

The CDR3 region is CASSLTKAGYGYTF. Here the CDR3 DNA reads TGTGCCAGCAGTTTAACGAAAGCGGGCTATGGCTACACCTTC. The chain joins TRBV28 to TRBJ1-2; D is unresolved. The CDR3 is 14 residues long. Trimming took 2 bases from V and 4 from J, leaving 11 bases between them. The germline CDR1 and CDR2 sequences are MDHEN and SYDVKM.

The rearrangement links TRBV27 to TRBJ2-7; 8 bases map to TRBD2. The CDR3 totals 15 residues. Germline-derived CDR1 and CDR2 are MNHEY and SMNVEV (reference sequence). The trim removed 6 bases at V and 2 bases at J, leaving 9 bases unmatched. CDR3 DNA sequence: TGTGCCAGCAGCCTACACGGGGGGGTCGCCTACGAGCAGTACTTC. Protein: CASSLHGGVAYEQYF.

The rearrangement links TRBV2 to TRBJ2-7; 8 bases agree with TRBD2. CDR3 size: 16 residues. CDR1 is SNHLY and CDR2 is FYNNEI in the germline V gene. J was trimmed by 4 bases and V by 5 bases; bases with no gene match: 13. The CDR3 region is CASSFLRGAEGYEQYF. Written as DNA, the CDR3 is TGTGCCAGCAGTTTTCTGCGGGGGGCTGAGGGGTACGAGCAGTACTTC.

The chain uses TRBV20-1 and TRBJ2-7; no firm D call. The CDR3 has 11 residues. V shed 8 bases and J shed 5 bases, with 13 bases lying between them. Germline CDR1 reads DFQATT; CDR2 reads SNEGSKA (reference sequence). CDR3 in DNA: TGCAGTAGTCTCCATCAGGACGAGCAGTACTTC. Its protein product is CSSLHQDEQYF.

CDR3 amino acids: CASSLGQGAIWAGYTF. The CDR3 DNA reads as TGCGCCAGCAGCTTGGGTCAGGGGGCGATCTGGGCTGGCTACACCTTC. The V and J genes are TRBV5-1 and TRBJ1-2; TRBD1 matches 8 bases. This CDR3 comprises 16 residues. Germline V CDR1 and CDR2: SGHRS, YFSETQ. Trimming at V came to 0 bases and at J to 7 bases, leaving 11 bases not matched to a gene.

This chain joins TRBV5-1 and TRBJ2-1; 7 bases are shared with TRBD1. Losses at the gene ends were 4 bases for V and 8 bases for J; bases not matched to a gene: 18. Germline V gives CDR1 SGHRS, CDR2 YFSETQ. The length of the CDR3 is 17 residues. The CDR3: CASSPRLTGVIRDEQFF. CDR3 sequence (DNA): TGCGCCAGCAGCCCGAGACTAACAGGGGTCATTAGGGATGAGCAGTTCTTC.

V usage is TRBV4-1 and J usage is TRBJ1-2, with D perhaps matching TRBD1 (6 bases). The CDR3 totals 15 residues. V was cut by 5 bases and J by 4 bases, with 17 bases left in between. From germline, CDR1 is MGHRA and CDR2 YSYEKL. In nucleotides, the CDR3 is TGCGCCAGCAGCACTCAAAGGGACAAAGGCTATGGCTACACCTTC. Translated, it gives CASSTQRDKGYGYTF.